This T cell receptor (beta chain) was sequenced for a study of Ad26.COV2.S vaccination and SARS-CoV-2 variants. The study, taken as a whole, reports: Analyses that measured TCR breadth and depth may have underestimated total T cell responses. Vaccine recipients showed a spike-specific TCR breadth that was higher than in placebo recipients.

As regards this clone: No antigen is known for it.

Looked up from germline, CDR1 is MNHEY and CDR2 is SMNVEV (reference sequence). The CDR3 sequence is 14 residues long. Trimming removed 5 bases at V and 8 bases at J, with 13 bases between. Using immunoSEQ multiplex PCR, the repertoire was profiled, and TCRdb retains in-frame clones only, with some absent. The data hold 350,000 to 450,000 clones, with roughly 84% observed a single time. The sample's treatment: roughly 18 received Ad26.COV2.S at low or high dose, single or two shots; 5 received placebo; per-sample allocation not given. Samples came from day 63 after the first vaccine or placebo injection. The donor's status was that of an adult aged 18-55 years in Boston.

This receptor was obtained from a person aged 18 to 59 who received the Ad26.COV2.S COVID-19 vaccine or a placebo. Sequences were derived from peripheral blood, sampled in a trial of Ad26.COV2.S vaccine versus placebo. This chain connects TRBV27 to TRBJ1-6, with D hard to call. DNA of the CDR3: TGTGCCAGCAGTCCTGGTACGTTGTATTCACCCCTCCACTTT. Amino acids: CASSPGTLYSPLHF.